This T cell receptor beta chain was found in a study of CD8 T cells in Susac syndrome. Included as multiple sclerosis controls were treatment-naive patients who had stable or active relapsing-remitting disease. Random hexamers were used to reverse transcribe 0.5 to 1 ug of RNA. Across 54 Vbeta and 13 Jbeta, immunoSEQ multiplex PCR amplified TCR beta CDR3. TCRdb called the immunoSEQ multiplex PCR reads again in MiXCR, with one record for every CDR3 protein. Of roughly 150,000 distinct CDR3 sequences in the sample, 95% to 96% are singletons; the top ten hold 0.14% to 0.15%. The TCR sequence derives from a human donor with multiple sclerosis. Sequencing was performed on CD8+ T cells from PBMCs.

The CDR3 nucleotides read TGTGCCAGCAGCCAAGACGTAGACGCTTCGGGGAATTCACCCCTCCACTTT. Translated: CASSQDVDASGNSPLHF. The V and J genes are TRBV3-1 and TRBJ1-6; D is uncertain. Germline values: CDR1 LGHDT, CDR2 YNNKEL (reference sequence). The CDR3 sequence is 17 residues long. V lost 0 bases and J lost 7, with 16 bases in between.